These 27 T cell receptor beta chains were all obtained from the same sample, sequenced in a study of T-cell reconstitution after alpha-beta-depleted transplantation in children. TCRbeta library construction was performed incorporating unique molecular identifiers. TCRdb fed the PCR reads into MiXCR, producing one record per CDR3 protein. The repertoire holds approximately 800,000 distinct CDR3 sequences, roughly 15% seen once, with roughly 5% in the top ten. Sequenced here: PBMCs, mostly from graft donor cells, sampled 360 days after TCRalphabeta/CD19-depleted stem cell transplant. The receptors derive from a male patient between 5 and 17 years old who had a stem cell transplant for acute lymphoblastic leukemia, so the T cells may come from the graft donor.

The CDR3 nucleotides read TGTGCCAGCAGCTTAAGGTCACAGAAAAATCAGCCCCAGCATTTT. Translating gives CASSLRSQKNQPQHF. The rearrangement links TRBV7-2 to TRBJ1-5; D remains ambiguous. Germline assignment: CDR1 SGHTA and CDR2 FQGNSA. The CDR3 consists of 15 residues. V was clipped by 2 bases and J by 4 bases, with 12 bases between them.

This clonotype appeared many times. This chain uses TRBV7-8 with TRBJ2-2; D possibly corresponds to TRBD2 (6 bases). The ends were cut back, 3 bases at V and 8 bases at J, with 13 bases in the middle. This CDR3 has 14 residues. Germline V gives CDR1 SGHVS, CDR2 FQNEAQ. The CDR3: CASSLRLESGELFF. The CDR3 DNA reads TGTGCCAGCAGCTTGAGACTAGAATCAGGGGAGCTGTTTTTT. The full variable domain, completed using reference TRBV7-8 and TRBJ2-2, is GAGVSQSPRYKVAKRGQDVALRCDPISGHVSLFWYQQALGQGPEFLTYFQNEAQLDKSGLPSDRFFAERPEGSVSTLKIQRTQQEDSAVYLCASSLRLESGELFFGEGSRLTVL.

V usage is TRBV4-1 and J usage is TRBJ2-1; 11 bases match TRBD2. CDR1 and CDR2 (germline): MGHRA, YSYEKL. This CDR3 is 17 amino acids long. V shed 1 base, J shed 5 bases, and the junction held 7 bases outside the gene matches. The CDR3, as DNA: TGCGCCAGCAGCCAAGGAAGGGCTAGCGGGAGGAACAATGAGCAGTTCTTC. The encoded protein is CASSQGRASGRNNEQFF.

This clonotype was seen a few times. V usage is TRBV7-9 and J usage is TRBJ2-3, with D possibly TRBD2 on 5 matching bases. CDR3 length: 15 residues. Germline loops: CDR1 SEHNR, CDR2 FQNEAQ (reference sequence). Trimming left V 3 bases short and J 2 bases short, with 12 bases between. The CDR3 loop reads CASSFLEAPTDTQYF. CDR3 in DNA: TGTGCCAGCAGCTTTTTGGAGGCCCCCACAGATACGCAGTATTTT.

This clonotype was counted a few times. The chain links TRBV24-1 to TRBJ2-3; TRBD2 agrees at 10 bases. The CDR3 covers 20 residues. Germline V gene data show CDR1 as KGHDR and CDR2 as SFDVKD. J gave up 4 bases and V 6 bases, and 21 bases lay outside the gene matches. Here the CDR3 DNA reads TGTGCCACCAGTAACATTTCTAGCGGGAGATCCACGACGCACCCAGATACGCAGTATTTT. It encodes CATSNISSGRSTTHPDTQYF.

This clonotype was observed a few times. This chain connects TRBV29-1 to TRBJ2-7; 8 bases line up with TRBD1. The V gene end was trimmed by 6 bases and the J gene end by 2 bases; junction bases not matched to a gene: 9. There are 14 residues in the CDR3. Germline lookup yields CDR1 SQVTM and CDR2 ANQGSEA. Here the CDR3 reads CSVGMTGETYEQYF. The CDR3 bases are TGCAGCGTAGGAATGACAGGGGAGACCTACGAGCAGTACTTC.

Ten or more counts support this clonotype. V gene TRBV5-1 combines with J gene TRBJ2-5, with 12 bases matching TRBD2. The germline V gene has CDR1 SGHRS and CDR2 YFSETQ. The V and J ends lost 4 bases and 4 bases, in that order; junction bases with no gene match: 5. CDR3 size: 15 residues. The CDR3 region is CASSPGLAGGETQYF. In DNA form, the CDR3 reads TGCGCCAGCAGCCCGGGACTAGCGGGTGGAGAGACCCAGTACTTC.

In this sample, this clonotype turned up a few times. This chain links TRBV18 with TRBJ2-6, with D possibly TRBD2 on 5 matching bases. Trimming took 1 base from V and 1 from J, leaving 11 bases between them. Germline V gene lookup returns CDR1 KGHSH and CDR2 LQKENI. This CDR3 region has 17 residues. The CDR3 protein is CASSPQADSSGANVLTF. The CDR3 coding sequence is TGTGCCAGCTCACCACAGGCGGACTCGTCTGGGGCCAACGTCCTGACTTTC.

This clonotype was seen only a few times. The CDR3 is CSVAGTSGRAAETQYF. In nucleotides, the CDR3 is TGCAGCGTCGCCGGGACTAGCGGGAGGGCCGCAGAGACCCAGTACTTC. This rearrangement joins TRBV29-1 to TRBJ2-5; 16 bases are shared with TRBD2. Germline CDR1 reads SQVTM; CDR2 reads ANQGSEA. The CDR3 covers 16 residues. V lost 6 bases and J lost 4; bases outside the gene matches: 8.

This clonotype showed up just once. The chain has TRBV4-1 and TRBJ1-5; 7 bases are shared with TRBD1. This CDR3 region has 14 residues. Germline assignment: CDR1 MGHRA and CDR2 YSYEKL. V shed 1 base and J 6 bases; nucleotides not matched to a gene: 3. The CDR3 DNA sequence: TGCGCCAGCAGCCAAGGCCCAGGGGGTCAGCCCCAGCATTTT. This gives the protein CASSQGPGGQPQHF.

This rearrangement joins TRBV12-3 or TRBV12-4 to TRBJ2-7; either TRBD1 or TRBD2 may supply D (7 bases each). The V end lost 10 bases, the J end lost 6 bases, and 13 bases lay between the germline ends. The CDR3 covers 11 residues. The CDR3 protein is CAIRGEGEQYF. The CDR3 coding sequence is TGTGCCATCAGGGGGGAGGGCGAGCAGTACTTC.

This rearrangement joins TRBV30 to TRBJ1-5; 8 bases align to TRBD1. The ends lost 4 bases at V and 4 bases at J; junction bases unmatched: 9. This CDR3 comprises 15 residues. Germline V gene lookup returns CDR1 GTSNPN and CDR2 SVGIG (reference sequence). In DNA form, the CDR3 reads TGTGCCTGGACCGCAGGGGGCCTCGCTAATCAGCCCCAGCATTTT. Its translation is CAWTAGGLANQPQHF.

V gene TRBV12-3 or TRBV12-4 combines with J gene TRBJ1-1; D is unresolved. V was shortened by 4 bases and J by 1 base, with 13 bases between the two germline ends. The CDR3 contains 15 residues. The CDR3 spells CASSSPVDENTEAFF. The CDR3 DNA reads as TGTGCCAGCAGTTCCCCGGTGGATGAGAACACTGAAGCTTTCTTT.

This chain joins TRBV5-1 and TRBJ2-3, with TRBD2 identical over 10 bases. V shed 5 bases, J shed 0 bases, and the junction held 6 bases outside the gene matches. CDR3 length: 16 residues. Per germline, CDR1 SGHRS and CDR2 YFSETQ. The DNA for the CDR3 is TGCGCCAGCAGGTCAAGACTAGCGGGCAGCACAGATACGCAGTATTTT. Translated, it gives CASRSRLAGSTDTQYF.

The J gene is TRBJ2-2, the V gene TRBV9, with 8 bases matching TRBD1. Germline V gene sequence: CDR1 SGDLS, CDR2 YYNGEE. The CDR3 runs 16 residues. Losses at the gene ends were 0 bases for V and 1 base for J; bases not matched to a gene: 2. CDR3: CASSVVGTGNTGELFF. CDR3 nucleotides: TGTGCCAGCAGCGTAGTGGGGACAGGGAACACCGGGGAGCTGTTTTTT.

This chain uses TRBV29-1 with TRBJ2-6; 10 nucleotides match TRBD2. The CDR3 is 16 amino acids. With V trimmed by 4 bases and J by 0 bases, 3 bases remained unmatched. Germline CDR1 and CDR2: SQVTM and ANQGSEA. The CDR3: CSVVEREGSGANVLTF. In DNA, the CDR3 is TGCAGCGTTGTGGAGCGGGAGGGCTCTGGGGCCAACGTCCTGACTTTC.

The CDR3 sequence is CASSLLNRRDTYEQYF. CDR3 DNA: TGTGCCAGCAGCTTATTGAACCGGCGGGACACCTACGAGCAGTACTTC. The chain combines TRBV7-9 with TRBJ2-7; the D gene could be TRBD1 or TRBD2 (6 bases each). This CDR3 is built from 16 residues. V was pared by 2 bases and J by 2 bases, with 16 bases between. Germline lookup yields CDR1 SEHNR and CDR2 FQNEAQ (reference sequence).

The J gene is TRBJ2-3, the V gene TRBV7-3; weak D call: TRBD1 (6 bases). Per the germline V gene, CDR1 is SGHTA and CDR2 is FQGTGA. The CDR3 sequence is 15 residues long. V was trimmed by 0 bases and J by 1 base, leaving 8 bases between them. DNA for the CDR3: TGTGCCAGCAGCTTAACCAGGGGCCGCACAGATACGCAGTATTTT. This encodes CASSLTRGRTDTQYF.

In its sample, this clonotype was seen a few times. This chain links TRBV29-1 with TRBJ1-2; no clear D. Germline assignment: CDR1 SQVTM and CDR2 ANQGSEA. The CDR3 is 10 amino acids. V lost 4 bases and J 12 bases, leaving 12 bases between the germline ends. The CDR3 here is CSVGTGWNTF. The CDR3 nucleotides read TGCAGCGTTGGGACCGGGTGGAACACCTTC.

This clonotype was detected a few times. The rearrangement uses TRBV5-4 and TRBJ2-1, with 7 positions matching TRBD2. This CDR3 is 15 amino acids long. The germline CDR1 and CDR2 sequences are SGHNT and YYREEE (reference sequence). The trim removed 5 bases at V and 0 bases at J, leaving 5 bases unmatched. The CDR3 bases are TGTGCCAGCAGACCCCGGGAGGCCTCCTACAATGAGCAGTTCTTC. This encodes CASRPREASYNEQFF. Full variable domain (outside the CDR3, taken from reference TRBV5-4 and TRBJ2-1): ETGVTQSPTHLIKTRGQQVTLRCSSQSGHNTVSWYQQALGQGPQFIFQYYREEENGRGNFPPRFSGLQFPNYSSELNVNALELDDSALYLCASRPREASYNEQFFGPGTRLTVL.

This clonotype was seen more than once but under ten times. This sequence joins TRBV27 and TRBJ2-1; D is ambiguous. Trimming left V 2 bases short and J 6 bases short, with 8 bases between. The germline V gene encodes CDR1 MNHEY and CDR2 SMNVEV (reference sequence). CDR3 length equals 13 residues. CDR3 sequence reads: CASSLSERNEQFF. CDR3 bases: TGTGCCAGCAGTTTAAGCGAGCGCAATGAGCAGTTCTTC.

This sequence joins TRBV20-1 and TRBJ2-5; the D gene could be TRBD1 or TRBD2 (6 bases each). Germline CDR1 DFQATT, CDR2 SNEGSKA (reference sequence). This CDR3 contains 15 residues. Trimming stripped 0 bases from V and 5 bases from J, with 16 bases between. In nucleotides, the CDR3 is TGCAGTGCTAGAGATGGGGGCGCGGGACGGGAGACCCAGTACTTC. The encoded protein is CSARDGGAGRETQYF.

As DNA, the CDR3 is TGTGCCAGCAGGGGATGGCCAGACTTAGCCAAAAACATTCAGTACTTC. This translates into CASRGWPDLAKNIQYF. V is TRBV11-2 and J is TRBJ2-4, with D uncertain. The V end was cut by 6 bases, the J end by 0 bases, with 15 bases between. CDR1 is SGHAT and CDR2 is FQNNGV in the germline V gene. The CDR3 runs to 16 residues. The full variable domain, completed using reference TRBV11-2 and TRBJ2-4, is EAGVAQSPRYKIIEKRQSVAFWCNPISGHATLYWYQQILGQGPKLLIQFQNNGVVDDSQLPKDRFSAERLKGVDSTLKIQPAKLEDSAVYLCASRGWPDLAKNIQYFGAGTRLSVL.

On this clonotype itself: Compared with germline, one end of the junction differs, possibly owing to a read error. This chain's CDR3 is CSVEDGTSEGESQYF. CDR3 nucleotides: TGCAGCGTTGAAGACGGGACTAGCGAGGGAGAGAGCCAGTACTTC. The genes are TRBV29-1 and TRBJ2-5; TRBD2 matches at 10 bases. The CDR3 is 15 residues long. Germline-derived CDR1 and CDR2 are SQVTM and ANQGSEA.

J is TRBJ1-4 and V is TRBV9; 8 nucleotides align to TRBD1. Trimming took 3 bases from V and 7 from J; bases not matched to a gene: 5. CDR3 size: 14 residues. Looked up from germline, CDR1 is SGDLS and CDR2 is YYNGEE. The CDR3 sequence is CASSGTGSGEKLFF. CDR3 DNA sequence: TGTGCCAGCAGCGGGACAGGGTCAGGTGAAAAACTGTTTTTT.

The sample holds many counts of this clonotype. The rearrangement uses TRBV11-2 and TRBJ2-1; TRBD2 matches 8 bases. CDR1 is SGHAT, CDR2 FQNNGV, per germline. The CDR3 consists of 13 residues. With 3 bases clipped from V and 10 bases from J, the junction kept 5 bases outside the gene matches. CDR3 sequence: CASSLAGGTEQFF. In DNA, the CDR3 is TGTGCCAGCAGCTTGGCGGGAGGAACAGAGCAGTTCTTC.

The chain couples TRBV11-2 to TRBJ2-1, with 9 positions matching TRBD2. In germline, CDR1 is SGHAT, CDR2 FQNNGV. V lost 0 bases, J lost 15 bases, and 9 bases stayed unmatched. The CDR3 runs 14 residues. The chain's CDR3 is CASSLDYSAGGLFF. The DNA for the CDR3 is TGTGCCAGCAGCTTAGACTATTCAGCGGGAGGTTTGTTCTTC.